The 13 T cell receptor beta chains listed next were all sequenced from one sample in a study of spatial heterogeneity in lung cancer. Antigens for these TCRs are unknown. Via MiXCR, TCRdb re-called the 5' RACE reads, giving one row per CDR3 protein. The sample shows approximately 3,000 distinct CDR3 sequences, about 17% of them seen only once. Study-level findings and limits: Higher tumor mutation counts went along with higher counts of expanded intratumoral alpha and beta TCRs.

Stated time point: sample taken at primary tumor resection. The sample was lung tumor tissue, taken at surgery. The origin of the receptors is a male donor with early-stage non-small cell lung cancer.

V is TRBV6-2 or TRBV6-3 and J is TRBJ2-7; no clear D gene. The V end lost 7 bases, the J end lost 1 base, and 11 bases lay between the germline ends. This CDR3 spans 13 amino acids. From germline, CDR1 is MNHEY and CDR2 SVGEGT. CDR3 in amino acids: CASKLSVSYEQYF. The CDR3 bases are TGTGCCAGCAAACTCTCCGTGTCCTACGAGCAGTACTTC.

This clonotype is termed large. V usage is TRBV12-3 or TRBV12-4 and J usage is TRBJ2-5; D not resolved. CDR3 size: 14 residues. V lost 1 base and J 1 base, leaving 7 bases between the germline ends. CDR3 region: CASSLGRIQETQYF. The CDR3 DNA sequence: TGTGCCAGCAGTTTAGGGAGAATCCAAGAGACCCAGTACTTC.

This rearrangement joins TRBV11-2 to TRBJ1-3; 11 bases are a match to TRBD1. V was clipped by 4 bases and J by 4 bases; unmatched bases: 6. The CDR3 consists of 16 residues. Germline CDR1 and CDR2: SGHAT and FQNNGV. The CDR3 bases are TGTGCCAGCAGCTCCCACCGGGACAGGGGGGGAAACACCATATATTTT. Protein: CASSSHRDRGGNTIYF.

By share of the sample, this clonotype is medium-sized. The rearrangement uses TRBV5-1 and TRBJ2-1, with 10 bases identical to TRBD2. Germline values: CDR1 SGHRS, CDR2 YFSETQ. V shed 7 bases and J 15 bases; nucleotides not matched to a gene: 10. The CDR3 sequence is 12 residues long. CDR3 nucleotides: TGCGCCAGCGGGGGAGAAGCGGGAGGGCCGTTCTTC. This encodes CASGGEAGGPFF.

This clonotype was detected only a few times. The chain carries TRBV6-1 and TRBJ2-7; 7 nucleotides match TRBD2. With V trimmed by 10 bases and J by 3 bases, 0 bases remained unmatched. The CDR3 is made up of 10 amino acids. The germline CDR1 and CDR2 sequences are MNHNS and SASEGT. For the CDR3, the DNA is TGTGCCACGGGGGGCTACGAGCAGTACTTC. This sequence encodes CATGGYEQYF.

This clonotype was recorded a few times. The chain is built from TRBV5-6 and TRBJ2-7, with TRBD1 matching over 8 bases. CDR3 length: 15 amino acids. Germline CDR1 SGHDT, CDR2 YYEEEE. The J segment lost 4 bases and the V segment lost 0 bases, leaving 6 bases of the junction unmatched. The CDR3 nucleotides read TGTGCCAGCAGCTTGGGCCAGGGGGCGGTGTACGAGCAGTACTTC. Translation gives CASSLGQGAVYEQYF.

This clonotype qualifies as medium-sized. The chain combines TRBV3-1 with TRBJ2-1; D is uncertain. CDR3 length: 14 residues. CDR1 LGHDT and CDR2 YNNKEL come from the germline V gene (reference sequence). Trimming took 4 bases from V and 9 from J, leaving 16 bases between them. The CDR3 sequence: CASSRHGSLGEQFF. The CDR3 region has the DNA TGTGCCAGCAGCCGTCACGGTTCGCTGGGTGAGCAGTTCTTC.

This chain links TRBV2 with TRBJ2-3; 10 bases are shared with TRBD2. Per the germline V gene, CDR1 is SNHLY and CDR2 is FYNNEI. Trimming took 10 bases from V and 3 from J; bases not matched to a gene: 7. The CDR3 totals 14 residues. CDR3 bases: TGTGCCACCAAGCGGGGGGGCAGAACAGATACGCAGTATTTT. Its translation: CATKRGGRTDTQYF.

By sample share, this clonotype is medium-sized. The chain is built from TRBV29-1 and TRBJ2-7; 11 bases are a match to TRBD1. Per the germline V gene, CDR1 is SQVTM and CDR2 is ANQGSEA. Germline trimming cut 3 bases from V and 2 bases from J; bases unmatched to any gene: 0. The CDR3 totals 13 residues. The chain's CDR3 is CSVEGQGAYEQYF. For the CDR3, the DNA is TGCAGCGTTGAGGGACAGGGGGCCTACGAGCAGTACTTC.

The V gene is TRBV24-1, the J gene TRBJ2-3, with 9 bases lining up with TRBD2. The CDR3 contains 14 residues. Per the germline V gene, CDR1 is KGHDR and CDR2 is SFDVKD. With V trimmed by 6 bases and J by 2 bases, 2 bases remained unmatched. In DNA form, the CDR3 reads TGTGCCACCAGTTCTAGCGGGAACACAGATACGCAGTATTTT. As protein: CATSSSGNTDTQYF.

This clonotype is medium-sized (0.01 to 0.1%) by share. The chain carries TRBV5-1 and TRBJ2-5; D might be TRBD2 (5 bases). Germline V lookup: CDR1 SGHRS, CDR2 YFSETQ. V was clipped by 1 base and J by 5 bases, with 21 bases between them. The CDR3 covers 17 residues. In DNA form, the CDR3 reads TGCGCCAGCAGCTTGCGCGGGTGGCTCCCGGCTGGGGAGACCCAGTACTTC. Protein: CASSLRGWLPAGETQYF.

This clonotype showed up just a few times. J is TRBJ1-2 and V is TRBV20-1, with unresolved D. CDR3 length: 15 amino acids. V shed 0 bases and J shed 2 bases, with 13 bases lying between them. Germline V gives CDR1 DFQATT, CDR2 SNEGSKA (reference sequence). The CDR3 spells CSAREGASSNYGYTF. Written as DNA, the CDR3 is TGCAGTGCTAGAGAAGGAGCTTCATCGAACTATGGCTACACCTTC.

The chain links TRBV12-3 or TRBV12-4 to TRBJ2-7, with 8 bases that match TRBD1. The CDR3 totals 16 residues. J was trimmed by 0 bases and V by 6 bases; bases with no gene match: 10. The CDR3 DNA sequence: TGTGCCAGCAGGCGACAGGGGCAGGCTGCCTCCTACGAGCAGTACTTC. This translates into CASRRQGQAASYEQYF.